The following is a TCR beta chain sequence with its context. These data originate in a study of response to subunit inactivated influenza vaccine. The germline V gene has CDR1 SGHRS and CDR2 YFSETQ. This CDR3 region has 14 residues. V gave up 4 bases and J gave up 0 bases, with 10 bases separating them. MiXCR, applied by TCRdb to the RT-PCR reads, yields one record per CDR3 protein. This sample yields 530,000 or so distinct CDR3 sequences, of which roughly 15% are seen a single time; over 8.5% belongs to the top ten. V and J are TRBV5-1 and TRBJ1-2; D unclear. The TCR comes from a man aged 45 to 65 who received an inactivated influenza vaccine. The input for sequencing was PBMCs from blood, taken 11 to 12 days after vaccination. CDR3 sequence reads: CASSTDGANYGYTF. In DNA, the CDR3 is TGCGCCAGCAGCACGGACGGAGCTAACTATGGCTACACCTTC.